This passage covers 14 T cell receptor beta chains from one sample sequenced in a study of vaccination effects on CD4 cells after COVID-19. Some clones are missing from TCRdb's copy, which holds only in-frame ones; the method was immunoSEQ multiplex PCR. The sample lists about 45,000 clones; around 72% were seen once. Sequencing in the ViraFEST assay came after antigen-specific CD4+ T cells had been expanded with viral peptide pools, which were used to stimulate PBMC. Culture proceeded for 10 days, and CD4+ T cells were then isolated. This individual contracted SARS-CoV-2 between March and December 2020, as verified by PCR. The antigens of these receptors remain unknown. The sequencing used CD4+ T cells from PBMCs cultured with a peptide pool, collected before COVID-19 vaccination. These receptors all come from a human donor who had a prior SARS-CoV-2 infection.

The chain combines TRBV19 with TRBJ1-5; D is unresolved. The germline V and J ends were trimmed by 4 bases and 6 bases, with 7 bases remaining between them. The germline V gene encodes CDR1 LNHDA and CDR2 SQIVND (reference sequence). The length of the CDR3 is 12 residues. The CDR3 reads CASSNIRQPQHF. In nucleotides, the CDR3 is TGTGCCAGTAGTAACATTCGTCAGCCCCAGCATTTT.

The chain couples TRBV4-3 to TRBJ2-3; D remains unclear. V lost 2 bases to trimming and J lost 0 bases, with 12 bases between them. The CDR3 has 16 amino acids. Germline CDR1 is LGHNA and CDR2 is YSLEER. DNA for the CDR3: TGCGCCAGCAGCCAACGAGCCTCCCCTAGCACAGATACGCAGTATTTT. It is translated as CASSQRASPSTDTQYF.

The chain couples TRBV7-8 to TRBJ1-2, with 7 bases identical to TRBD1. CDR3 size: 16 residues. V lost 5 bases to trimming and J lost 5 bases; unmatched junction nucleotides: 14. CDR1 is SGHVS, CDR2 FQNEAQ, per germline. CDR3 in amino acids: CASSPQEGAGGYGYTF. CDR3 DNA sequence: TGTGCCAGCAGCCCTCAGGAGGGGGCCGGGGGGTATGGCTACACCTTC.

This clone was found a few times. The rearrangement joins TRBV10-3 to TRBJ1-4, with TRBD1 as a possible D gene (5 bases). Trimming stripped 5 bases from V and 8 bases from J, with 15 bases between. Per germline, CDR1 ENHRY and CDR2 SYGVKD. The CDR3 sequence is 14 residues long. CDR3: CAISQGLTGEKLFF. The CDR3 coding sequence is TGTGCCATCAGTCAGGGACTAACGGGGGAAAAACTGTTTTTT.

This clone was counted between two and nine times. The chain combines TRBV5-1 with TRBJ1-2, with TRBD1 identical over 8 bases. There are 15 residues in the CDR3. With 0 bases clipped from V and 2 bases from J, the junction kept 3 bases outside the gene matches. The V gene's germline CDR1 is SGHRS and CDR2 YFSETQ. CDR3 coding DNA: TGCGCCAGCAGCTTGGGGGACAGGCCAAACTATGGCTACACCTTC. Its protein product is CASSLGDRPNYGYTF.

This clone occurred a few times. CDR3 in amino acids: CASSPTGETQYF. The CDR3 coding sequence is TGCGCCAGCAGCCCTACAGGAGAGACCCAGTACTTC. The chain is built from TRBV5-1 and TRBJ2-5; a possible D gene is TRBD1 (5 bases). This CDR3 has 12 residues. Trimming took 4 bases from V and 4 from J, leaving 8 bases between them. Germline V gene sequence: CDR1 SGHRS, CDR2 YFSETQ. The complete variable domain, with remaining parts taken from reference TRBV5-1 and TRBJ2-5, reads KAGVTQTPRYLIKTRGQQVTLSCSPISGHRSVSWYQQTPGQGLQFLFEYFSETQRNKGNFPGRFSGRQFSNSRSEMNVSTLELGDSALYLCASSPTGETQYFGPGTRLLVL.

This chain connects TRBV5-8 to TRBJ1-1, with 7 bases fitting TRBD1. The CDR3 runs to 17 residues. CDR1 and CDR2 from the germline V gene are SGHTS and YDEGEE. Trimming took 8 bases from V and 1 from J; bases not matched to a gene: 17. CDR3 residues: CASQQLLQGGKNTEAFF. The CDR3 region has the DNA TGTGCCAGTCAACAACTCCTCCAGGGGGGGAAGAACACTGAAGCTTTCTTT.

In DNA, the CDR3 is TGTGCCTGGAGCCCCTTCGGGACAGGGGATCAGCCCCAGCATTTT. Its protein product is CAWSPFGTGDQPQHF. The rearrangement links TRBV30 to TRBJ1-5; 10 bases map to TRBD1. Trimming took 3 bases from V and 5 from J; bases not matched to a gene: 7. This CDR3 region has 15 residues. The V gene's germline CDR1 is GTSNPN and CDR2 SVGIG (reference sequence).

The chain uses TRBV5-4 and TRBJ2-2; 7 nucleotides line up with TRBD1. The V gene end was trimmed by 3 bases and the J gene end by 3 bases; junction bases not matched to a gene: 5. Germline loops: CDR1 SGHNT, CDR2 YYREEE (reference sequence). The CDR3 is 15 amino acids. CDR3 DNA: TGTGCCAGCAGCTATATACAGGGGCACACCGGGGAGCTGTTTTTT. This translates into CASSYIQGHTGELFF.

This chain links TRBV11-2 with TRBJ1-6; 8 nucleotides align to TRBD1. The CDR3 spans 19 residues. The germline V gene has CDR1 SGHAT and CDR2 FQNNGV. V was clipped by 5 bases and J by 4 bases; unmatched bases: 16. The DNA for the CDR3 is TGTGCCAGCAGCCCTGTAATTGGACAGGGAGGGTCGTATAATTCACCCCTCCACTTT. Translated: CASSPVIGQGGSYNSPLHF.

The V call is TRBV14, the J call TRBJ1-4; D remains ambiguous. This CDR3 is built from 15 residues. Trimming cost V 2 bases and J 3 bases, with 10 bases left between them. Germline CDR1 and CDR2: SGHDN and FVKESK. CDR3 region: CASSQQHSANEKLFF. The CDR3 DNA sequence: TGTGCCAGCAGCCAACAGCATTCGGCTAATGAAAAACTGTTTTTT.

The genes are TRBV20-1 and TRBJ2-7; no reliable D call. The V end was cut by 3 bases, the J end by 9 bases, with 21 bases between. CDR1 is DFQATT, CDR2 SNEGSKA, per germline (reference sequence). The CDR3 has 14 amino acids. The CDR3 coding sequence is TGCAGTGCTAGTCTCTTGGCGAGACAAAGTCGGCAGTACTTC. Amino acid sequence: CSASLLARQSRQYF.

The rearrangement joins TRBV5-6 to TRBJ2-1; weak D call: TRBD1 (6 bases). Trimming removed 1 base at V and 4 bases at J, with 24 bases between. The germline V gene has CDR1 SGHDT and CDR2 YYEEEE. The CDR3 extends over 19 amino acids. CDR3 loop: CASSLYQGPLLGGYNEQFF. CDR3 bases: TGTGCCAGCAGCTTGTACCAGGGGCCTCTACTTGGAGGTTACAATGAGCAGTTCTTC. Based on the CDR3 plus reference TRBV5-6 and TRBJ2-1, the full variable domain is DAGVTQSPTHLIKTRGQQVTLRCSPKSGHDTVSWYQQALGQGPQFIFQYYEEEERQRGNFPDRFSGHQFPNYSSELNVNALLLGDSALYLCASSLYQGPLLGGYNEQFFGPGTRLTVL.

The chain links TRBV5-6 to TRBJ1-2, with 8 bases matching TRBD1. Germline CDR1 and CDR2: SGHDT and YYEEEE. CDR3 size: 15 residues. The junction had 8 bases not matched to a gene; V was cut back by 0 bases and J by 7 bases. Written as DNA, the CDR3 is TGTGCCAGCAGCTTGGTGGACAGGGAACGTGTTGGCTACACCTTC. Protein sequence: CASSLVDRERVGYTF.